The present entry profiles one T cell receptor beta chain with its context. This specimen belongs to a study of shared clonotypes between healthy human individuals. It was at deep level that the assay was run. Several immunoSEQ plates held equal portions of the genomic DNA taken from each subset. TCRdb keeps only in-frame clones here, not all; method: immunoSEQ multiplex PCR. The sample holds some 380,000 clones, roughly 96% seen once. The CDR3 is 15 amino acids. Germline assignment: CDR1 LGHNA and CDR2 YNFKEQ. V was clipped by 0 bases and J by 2 bases, with 9 bases between them. The specimen sequenced was memory CD8+ T cells sorted from blood. This sample's subset: CD45RO+ cells pooled with CCR7-negative TemRA cells. The V call is TRBV4-2, the J call TRBJ2-3; a possible D gene is TRBD2 (5 bases). This clonotype was obtained from a man aged 30-40 years in good health. CDR3 DNA: TGTGCCAGCAGCCAAGAGGGAGACTACACAGATACGCAGTATTTT. Protein product: CASSQEGDYTDTQYF.